These 19 T cell receptor beta chains originate from one sample sequenced in a study of cytomegalovirus exposure and HLA in healthy donors. Primers: 60 Vbeta forward and 13 Jbeta reverse. Assay used: immunoSEQ multiplex PCR; TCRdb lists only in-frame clones, some missing. Counted here are 95,000 to 100,000 clones, around 79% occurring once; the ten biggest clones make up approximately 2%. Sequenced material: PBMCs. The origin of the receptors is a middle-aged woman in good health and CMV-seronegative.

Details on this clone: One end of the junction is discordant with germline, which a read error may explain. Other DNA sequences in the same sample also yield this CDR3. This chain joins TRBV6-6 and TRBJ1-1; 7 bases fit TRBD1. The germline gives CDR1 MNHNY, CDR2 SVGAGI (reference sequence). The CDR3 loop spans 14 amino acids. The CDR3 DNA is TGCGCCAGCAGTTCGAAAGACAGGGTCACTGAAGCTTTCTTT. This translates into CASSSKDRVTEAFF.

The chain uses TRBV10-3 and TRBJ2-7; 7 positions agree with TRBD1. V lost 3 bases to trimming and J lost 3 bases; unmatched junction nucleotides: 2. Germline assignment: CDR1 ENHRY and CDR2 SYGVKD. This CDR3 is 13 amino acids long. CDR3 DNA sequence: TGTGCCATCAGTGAAGGGACAGACTACGAGCAGTACTTC. Its protein is CAISEGTDYEQYF.

The chain carries TRBV7-3 and TRBJ1-3, with D uncertain. The CDR3 runs to 16 residues. V lost 5 bases and J 5 bases, leaving 19 bases between the germline ends. Germline V CDR1 and CDR2: SGHTA, FQGTGA. DNA for the CDR3: TGTGCCAGCAGCCAACGGAATCGGGAGAGGAGAAACACCATATATTTT. Amino acid sequence: CASSQRNRERRNTIYF.

The chain carries TRBV16 and TRBJ2-1, with 8 bases identical to TRBD1. The trim removed 4 bases at V and 9 bases at J, leaving 8 bases unmatched. This CDR3 has 14 residues. CDR1 and CDR2 (germline): KGHSY, FQNENV. This CDR3 is CASSRRQGSTEQFF. The CDR3 bases are TGTGCCAGCAGCCGAAGACAGGGGTCGACTGAGCAGTTCTTC. The variable domain in full, completed from reference TRBV16 and TRBJ2-1, reads GEEVAQTPKHLVRGEGQKAKLYCAPIKGHSYVFWYQQVLKNEFKFLISFQNENVFDETGMPKERFSAKCLPNSPCSLEIQATKLEDSAVYFCASSRRQGSTEQFFGPGTRLTVL.

The rearrangement links TRBV7-9 to TRBJ2-2; the D is unclear. This CDR3 contains 15 residues. V was clipped by 1 base and J by 1 base, with 7 bases between them. The germline V gene encodes CDR1 SEHNR and CDR2 FQNEAQ (reference sequence). The CDR3 is CASSLDQLNTGELFF. For the CDR3, the DNA is TGTGCCAGCAGCTTAGATCAATTGAACACCGGGGAGCTGTTTTTT.

This chain uses TRBV10-3 with TRBJ1-4, with a tentative D call TRBD1 (5 bases). The CDR3 is 15 amino acids. CDR1 is ENHRY and CDR2 is SYGVKD in the germline V gene. V lost 2 bases to trimming and J lost 0 bases, with 7 bases between them. CDR3 nucleotide sequence: TGTGCCATCAGTGAGGGGGGGACAACTAATGAAAAACTGTTTTTT. It codes for CAISEGGTTNEKLFF.

V is TRBV19 and J is TRBJ1-4; D perhaps matches TRBD1 (6 bases). Trimming shortened V by 11 bases and J by 3 bases, and 10 bases separated the two germline ends. This CDR3 is 12 amino acids long. Germline CDR1 LNHDA, CDR2 SQIVND (reference sequence). The chain's CDR3 is CASGEANEKLFF. The CDR3 DNA reads TGTGCCTCAGGGGAAGCTAATGAAAAACTGTTTTTT.

This clone showed up just once. The V call is TRBV27, the J call TRBJ1-5; 8 bases map to TRBD1. CDR1 MNHEY and CDR2 SMNVEV come from the germline V gene (reference sequence). The CDR3 covers 14 residues. The J segment lost 3 bases and the V segment lost 5 bases, leaving 3 bases of the junction unmatched. This CDR3 reads CASSDRGNNQPQHF. The DNA of the CDR3 is TGTGCCAGCAGTGACAGGGGTAACAATCAGCCCCAGCATTTT.

The genes are TRBV7-2 and TRBJ2-1, with 12 bases lining up with TRBD2. From germline, CDR1 is SGHTA and CDR2 FQGNSA. V dropped 0 bases and J dropped 7; count of bases not matched to a gene: 7. This CDR3 is 17 amino acids long. CDR3 nucleotides: TGTGCCAGCAGCTTAGCGACTAGCGGGGGCCTCGATAATGAGCAGTTCTTC. Its protein product is CASSLATSGGLDNEQFF.

This clone was picked up a small number of times. The J gene is TRBJ2-2, the V gene TRBV28, with D possibly TRBD2 on 6 matching bases. Germline V gives CDR1 MDHEN, CDR2 SYDVKM. Trimming took off 8 bases at V and 6 bases at J, with 19 bases between the two ends. The CDR3 covers 15 residues. The CDR3 coding sequence is TGTGCCAGCGGGCTTCTGGCCGGGAGCTCCGGGGAGCTGTTTTTT. Its protein is CASGLLAGSSGELFF.

The chain joins TRBV2 to TRBJ2-1, with TRBD2 identical over 8 bases. Germline trimming cut 0 bases from V and 4 bases from J; bases unmatched to any gene: 8. This CDR3 comprises 17 residues. Per germline, CDR1 SNHLY and CDR2 FYNNEI. The CDR3 DNA follows: TGTGCCAGCAGTGAAGCGGGGGGGCAGCGGGGGTACAATGAGCAGTTCTTC. The encoded protein is CASSEAGGQRGYNEQFF.

This sequence joins TRBV6-5 and TRBJ2-7; D is unclear. From germline, CDR1 is MNHEY and CDR2 SVGAGI. V gave up 1 base and J gave up 2 bases, with 9 bases separating them. The CDR3 is made up of 14 amino acids. CDR3 coding DNA: TGTGCCAGCAGTTACTTCGAGAGAGCCTACGAGCAGTACTTC. Translating gives CASSYFERAYEQYF.

The chain is built from TRBV7-3 and TRBJ2-5, with 9 bases fitting TRBD2. V lost 7 bases, J lost 3 bases, and 15 bases stayed unmatched. This CDR3 contains 17 residues. The germline V gene has CDR1 SGHTA and CDR2 FQGTGA. Written as DNA, the CDR3 is TGTGCCAGCATCAAAAAAGCGGGGGGCCCGTACAAAGAGACCCAGTACTTC. Translated: CASIKKAGGPYKETQYF. The whole variable domain, filled in from reference TRBV7-3 and TRBJ2-5, reads GAGVSQTPSNKVTEKGKYVELRCDPISGHTALYWYRQSLGQGPEFLIYFQGTGAADDSGLPNDRFFAVRPEGSVSTLKIQRTERGDSAVYLCASIKKAGGPYKETQYFGPGTRLLVL.

The rearrangement uses TRBV6-5 and TRBJ1-2; a weak D match, TRBD1 (5 bases). The germline V gene has CDR1 MNHEY and CDR2 SVGAGI. Between the trimmed V and J ends, which lost 3 bases and 4 bases, there was a span of 15 bases. This CDR3 is built from 15 residues. This chain's CDR3 is CASSYTTERGYGYTF. The CDR3 coding sequence is TGTGCCAGCAGTTATACTACTGAAAGGGGCTATGGCTACACCTTC.

The rearrangement joins TRBV6-4 to TRBJ2-3, with 8 bases that match TRBD1. V shed 2 bases, J shed 5 bases, and the junction held 6 bases outside the gene matches. The CDR3 consists of 15 residues. Per the germline V gene, CDR1 is MRHNA and CDR2 is SNTAGT. CDR3 protein: CASSDQGAVGDTQYF. CDR3 DNA: TGTGCCAGCAGTGACCAGGGGGCCGTAGGAGATACGCAGTATTTT.

The CDR3 coding sequence is TGTGCCAGCAGAAGGACAGGCACCGAGCAGTACTTC. Translation: CASRRTGTEQYF. This chain joins TRBV28 and TRBJ2-7, with 7 bases that match TRBD1. Germline V CDR1 and CDR2: MDHEN, SYDVKM. The junction had 5 bases not matched to a gene; V was cut back by 6 bases and J by 6 bases. There are 12 residues in the CDR3.

The V gene is TRBV27, the J gene TRBJ1-2; tentatively, D is TRBD1 (6 bases). V shed 6 bases and J shed 6 bases, with 23 bases lying between them. CDR3 length: 16 residues. The germline V gene has CDR1 MNHEY and CDR2 SMNVEV (reference sequence). The CDR3 DNA follows: TGTGCCAGCAGCTTCCTTAACAGGGAAGGAATAAATGGCTACACCTTC. Encoded protein: CASSFLNREGINGYTF.

V and J are TRBV27 and TRBJ2-2; 8 nucleotides match TRBD1. Unmatched junction bases numbered 9, after V lost 2 bases and J lost 4 bases. From germline, CDR1 is MNHEY and CDR2 SMNVEV (reference sequence). The CDR3 runs to 17 residues. The CDR3 DNA is TGTGCCAGCAGTTTACGTTCAGGGGGCTTTTTCACCGGGGAGCTGTTTTTT. Translated: CASSLRSGGFFTGELFF.

The chain recombines TRBV19 with TRBJ2-5; weak D call: TRBD2 (5 bases). This CDR3 is 10 amino acids long. Trimming removed 9 bases from V and 8 bases from J, with 10 bases in between. Germline values: CDR1 LNHDA, CDR2 SQIVND (reference sequence). In DNA, the CDR3 is TGTGCCAGCGGAGGTTCAACCCAGTACTTC. Its protein product is CASGGSTQYF.